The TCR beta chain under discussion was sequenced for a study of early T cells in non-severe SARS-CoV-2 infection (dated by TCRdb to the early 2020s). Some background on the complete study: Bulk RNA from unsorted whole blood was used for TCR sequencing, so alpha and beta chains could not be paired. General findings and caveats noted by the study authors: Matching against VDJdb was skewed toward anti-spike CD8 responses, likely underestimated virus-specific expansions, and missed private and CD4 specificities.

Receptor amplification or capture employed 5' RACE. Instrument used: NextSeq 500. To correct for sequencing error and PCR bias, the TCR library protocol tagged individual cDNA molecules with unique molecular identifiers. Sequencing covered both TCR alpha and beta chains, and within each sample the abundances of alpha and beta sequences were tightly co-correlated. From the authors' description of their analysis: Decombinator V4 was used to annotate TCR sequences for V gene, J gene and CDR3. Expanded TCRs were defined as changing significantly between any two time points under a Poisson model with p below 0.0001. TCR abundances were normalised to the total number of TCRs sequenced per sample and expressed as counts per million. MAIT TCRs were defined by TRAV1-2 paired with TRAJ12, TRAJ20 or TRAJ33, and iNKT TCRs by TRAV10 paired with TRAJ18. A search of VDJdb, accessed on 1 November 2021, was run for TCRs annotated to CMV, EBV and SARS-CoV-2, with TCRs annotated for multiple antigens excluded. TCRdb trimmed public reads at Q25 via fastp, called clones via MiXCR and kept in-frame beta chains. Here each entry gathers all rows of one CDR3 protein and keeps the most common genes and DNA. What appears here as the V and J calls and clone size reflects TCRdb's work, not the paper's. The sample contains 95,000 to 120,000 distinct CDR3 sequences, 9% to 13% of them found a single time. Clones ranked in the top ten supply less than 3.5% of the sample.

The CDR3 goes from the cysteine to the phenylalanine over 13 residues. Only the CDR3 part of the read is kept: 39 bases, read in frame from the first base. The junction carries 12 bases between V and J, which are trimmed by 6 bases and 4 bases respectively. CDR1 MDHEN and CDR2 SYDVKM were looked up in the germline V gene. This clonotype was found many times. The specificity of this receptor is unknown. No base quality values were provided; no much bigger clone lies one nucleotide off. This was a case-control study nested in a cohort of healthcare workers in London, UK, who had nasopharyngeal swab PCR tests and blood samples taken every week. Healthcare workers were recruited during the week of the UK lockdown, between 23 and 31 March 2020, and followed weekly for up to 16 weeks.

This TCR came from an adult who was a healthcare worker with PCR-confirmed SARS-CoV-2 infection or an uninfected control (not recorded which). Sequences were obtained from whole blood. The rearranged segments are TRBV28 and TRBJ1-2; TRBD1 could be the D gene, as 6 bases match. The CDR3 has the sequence CASRSGQVYGYTF. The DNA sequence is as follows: TGTGCCAGCAGATCGGGACAAGTCTATGGCTACACCTTC.